This T cell receptor (beta chain) was identified in a study of graft-versus-host responses after intestinal transplantation (dated by TCRdb to the early 2020s). Concerning the study at large: Multivisceral, liver-intestinal, or isolated intestinal transplants were received by the recipients. All recipients received anti-thymocyte globulin induction followed by maintenance tacrolimus and steroids for around 3 years. After intestinal transplantation, graft-versus-host and host-versus-graft alloreactive T cell clones were followed in the graft, circulation and bone marrow using bulk TCR-beta CDR3 sequencing. To identify alloreactive clones, pre-transplant mixed lymphocyte reaction products were sequenced and then compared with unstimulated pre-transplant donor and recipient T cells. Of the 20 to 30 intestinal transplant recipients enrolled in the cohort, one of whom was a retransplant, a few patients without pretransplant specimens were excluded. A peak of at least 4% donor T cells among recipient peripheral blood mononuclear cells was the definition used for donor T cell macrochimerism. Rather than going through the commercial service, samples from three later patients were sequenced in-house on an Illumina MiSeq and processed with MiXCR.

The time point tag for this specimen amounts to: cells obtained before transplantation from donor or recipient. CD3+CD4+ and CD3+CD8+ populations were FACS-sorted from unstimulated pre-transplant donor and recipient cells taken from spleen or lymph nodes. What the study reported, not specific to this receptor: The relatively low number and heterogeneity of intestinal transplant patients limited the conclusions. In the allografts of patients with donor T cell macrochimerism, GvH to HvG T cell clonal ratios were high. Early after transplant, peak levels of circulating GvH clones were found to be associated with declines in HvG clones. GvH clones were detected in recipient bone marrow, and some appeared earlier in ileal mucosa or blood, consistent with an intestinal mucosal origin.

Comment on this clone: Its antigen target is currently unknown. Base qualities are missing; no much larger clone stands one base away.

Measured from the cysteine to the phenylalanine, the CDR3 is 15 residues long. Kept here is only the CDR3 DNA, which spans 45 bases and is read in frame from base 1. Unmatched junction bases come to 3, with V trimmed by 2 bases and J by 0 bases. The germline V gene gives CDR1 as MNHEY and CDR2 as SVGAGI. Receptor amplification or capture employed the immunoSEQ multiplex PCR assay. For most patients, genomic DNA was isolated with the Qiagen DNeasy Blood and Tissue Kit and shipped frozen to Adaptive Biotechnologies for TCR sequencing. High-throughput TCR-beta CDR3 sequencing of genomic DNA from most patients was performed by Adaptive Biotechnologies. Per the original workflow: TCR sequencing data for roughly 20 patients were retrieved from Adaptive's ImmunoSEQ software; three other patients were processed with MiXCR and VDJtools. To correct CD4 versus CD8 sorting errors, sequences present in both subsets at a frequency ratio below 5:1 were removed. CDR3 nucleotide sequences shared by donor and recipient were removed because the origin of these sequences could not be assigned. At least 2-fold expansion over unstimulated cells and a minimum CFSE-low frequency of 0.002% (template counts) or 0.001% (read counts) were required for clones to be classified as alloreactive. A clone was considered mappable if detected in the sequenced pre-transplant spleen, lymph node, or MLR CFSE-low populations of the donor or recipient. The cumulative frequency of alloreactive clones was calculated as a percentage of all sequences, weighted by copy number. TCRdb's version of the immuneACCESS table is confined to in-frame rearrangements and falls short of the full clone set. An unresolved V gene accounts for under half of the shortfall where checked; the remainder is of unknown origin. D and trimming were read from the DNA, whereas the V and J calls and clone size are those reported in that table. This sample comprises tens of thousands of clones, about 92% of them detected only once. The ten largest clones take up approximately 2% of the sample.

The receptor was isolated from a human donor who received an intestinal transplant. Sample: unstimulated CD8+ T cells sorted from spleen or lymph node cells, taken before intestinal transplant. In this chain, TRBV6-5 is recombined with TRBJ2-7; TRBD1 fits 8 bases in the junction. The bases are TGTGCCAGCAGTTACCCACAGGGGGACTCCTACGAGCAGTACTTC. Its protein is CASSYPQGDSYEQYF.